The clone carrying this TCR beta chain has just a few counts. This specimen belongs to a study of T-cell memory formation after mild COVID-19. Study-wide context: The TCR clusters were mostly specific to one donor.

TCRdb passed the 5' RACE reads through MiXCR, listing each CDR3 protein once. The sample has about 440,000 distinct CDR3 sequences; around 20% are singletons. V gave up 4 bases and J gave up 5 bases; unmatched junction bases: 8. CDR1 SGHRS and CDR2 YFSETQ come from the germline V gene. The length of the CDR3 is 15 residues. The J gene is TRBJ2-1, the V gene TRBV5-1; 8 nucleotides agree with TRBD2. Sequencing used PBMCs or a T cell subset sorted from them (not recorded which). The clonotype was recovered from an adult woman who had mild COVID-19 (a few samples of this study predate the infection). Cell type and time point are not known. The CDR3 loop reads CASSARGTRNNEQFF. The DNA of the CDR3 is TGCGCCAGCAGCGCCCGAGGGACTAGGAACAATGAGCAGTTCTTC.